This paragraph covers one T cell receptor (beta chain) sequence. This entry is derived from a study of shared clonotypes between healthy human individuals. Donors, healthy HIV-negative adults, lacked recent acute infections or vaccinations. The protocol was immunoSEQ multiplex PCR, while the TCRdb copy is restricted to in-frame clones and leaves out a portion. The data hold about 1 million clones, with about 74% observed a single time. CDR1 SGHDN and CDR2 FVKESK come from the germline V gene. This CDR3 has 13 amino acids. Trimming took off 6 bases at V and 6 bases at J, with 12 bases between the two ends.

The rearrangement joins TRBV14 to TRBJ1-5, with TRBD1 as a possible D gene (5 bases). The sample consisted of memory CD4+ T cells sorted from blood. As for subset: CD45RA-negative fraction. This TCR derives from a man between 18 and 29 years old in good health. The CDR3 loop reads CASSRGGSQPQHF. The CDR3 coding sequence is TGTGCCAGCAGTCGTGGGGGTTCTCAGCCCCAGCATTTT.